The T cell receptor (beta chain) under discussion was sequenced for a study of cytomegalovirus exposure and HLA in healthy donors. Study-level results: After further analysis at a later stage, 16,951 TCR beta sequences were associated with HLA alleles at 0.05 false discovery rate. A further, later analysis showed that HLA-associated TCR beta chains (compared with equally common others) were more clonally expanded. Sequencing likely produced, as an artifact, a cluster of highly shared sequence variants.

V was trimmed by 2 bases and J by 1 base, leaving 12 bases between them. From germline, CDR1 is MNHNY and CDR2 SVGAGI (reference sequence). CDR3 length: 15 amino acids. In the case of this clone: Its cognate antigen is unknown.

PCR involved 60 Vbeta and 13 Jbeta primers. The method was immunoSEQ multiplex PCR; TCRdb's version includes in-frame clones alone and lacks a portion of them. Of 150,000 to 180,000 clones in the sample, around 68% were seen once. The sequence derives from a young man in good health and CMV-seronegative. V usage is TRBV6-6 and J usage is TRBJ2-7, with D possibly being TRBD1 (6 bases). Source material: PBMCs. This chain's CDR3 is CASSYGTLESYEQYF. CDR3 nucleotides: TGTGCCAGCAGTTACGGGACACTCGAGTCCTACGAGCAGTACTTC.